This T cell receptor beta chain was observed in a study of Graves' ophthalmopathy and Graves' hyperthyroidism. Isolation of PBMCs was performed using roughly 10 ml of fresh peripheral blood. Germline CDR1 is LNHNV and CDR2 is YYDKDF (reference sequence). Trimming took 1 base from V and 5 from J, leaving 14 bases between them. The CDR3 totals 15 residues. For repertoire sequencing, the TCR beta CDR3 regions were amplified from RNA transcripts. HTBI-primed RT-PCR formed the first round, and a multiplex PCR formed the second. TCRdb itself ran the multiplex PCR reads through MiXCR, one entry per CDR3 protein. The data show 650,000 to 900,000 distinct CDR3 sequences, roughly 40% seen once.

The chain carries TRBV15 and TRBJ2-5; maybe TRBD1 (7 bases). This TCR came from an adult man with Graves' ophthalmopathy. The sequenced sample was peripheral blood. CDR3 region: CATSRAAGGMETQYF. DNA for the CDR3: TGTGCCACCAGCAGAGCGGCAGGGGGGATGGAGACCCAGTACTTC.